This entry concerns a single TCR beta chain. Antigen: not known. Every donor provided one heparinised blood draw, which averaged about 116 mL. A CD45RO/CCR7/CD25/CD127/CD95/CD27 panel sorted naive, central memory, regulatory and stem cell-like memory CD4+ cells. The CDR3 has 14 residues. Germline lookup yields CDR1 SGHTA and CDR2 FQGNSA. The ends lost 0 bases at V and 3 bases at J; junction bases unmatched: 2. The record originates from a study of beta chain features in type 1 diabetes. Overall study results and limits: Type 1 diabetes patients had VDJ junctions that carried fewer insertions and more deletions.

Every isolated RNA sample was fully reverse transcribed, so sequencing captured expressed TCRB transcripts. Sequenced by immunoSEQ multiplex PCR; TCRdb stores in-frame clones only, minus some. The sample shows about 620,000 clones, roughly a sixth of them seen only once. The receptor was isolated from a man aged 18 to 29 in good health. The sample comprised naive CD4+ T cells from blood. The chain has TRBV7-2 and TRBJ2-7; TRBD2 matches 7 bases. CDR3 nucleotides: TGTGCCAGCAGCTTAGCGCGGGAGTACTACGAGCAGTACTTC. Residues: CASSLAREYYEQYF. The full variable domain, in which reference TRBV7-2 and TRBJ2-7 provide the parts outside the CDR3, is GAGVSQSPSNKVTEKGKDVELRCDPISGHTALYWYRQSLGQGLEFLIYFQGNSAPDKSGLPSDRFSAERTGGSVSTLTIQRTQQEDSAVYLCASSLAREYYEQYFGPGTRLTVT.